What follows describes a single TCR beta chain. Clones were read by immunoSEQ multiplex PCR, and TCRdb kept only the in-frame ones, dropping some. The data hold some 120,000 clones, with over 90% observed a single time. The sample is drawn from a study of control samples from healthy donors and cancer patients. The CDR3 contains 16 residues. The V end lost 0 bases, the J end lost 2 bases, and 12 bases lay between the germline ends. The V gene's germline CDR1 is MGHRA and CDR2 YSYEKL. V gene TRBV4-1 combines with J gene TRBJ2-3; D not certain. The material sequenced was blood. This TCR derives from a man under 40 in good health. CDR3 sequence reads: CASSQDRRFLTDTQYF. For the CDR3, the DNA is TGCGCCAGCAGCCAAGATCGCAGATTCCTCACAGATACGCAGTATTTT.